Each of the 10 T cell receptor beta chains below was sequenced from the same sample in a study of blood T cell repertoires in COVID-19. Repertoires were generated with immunoSEQ multiplex PCR, while TCRdb's copy carries only in-frame clones and drops some. This sample has under 300,000 clones, with 80% to 95% found just once. The material sequenced was peripheral blood. All receptors come from a man aged 25 to 40 with COVID-19, enrolled during active disease.

This chain links TRBV15 with TRBJ1-3, with D perhaps matching TRBD1 (5 bases). This CDR3 spans 18 amino acids. Per the germline V gene, CDR1 is LNHNV and CDR2 is YYDKDF (reference sequence). V dropped 5 bases and J dropped 1 base, with 21 bases sitting between them. CDR3 bases: TGTGCCACCAGCCGGGGACTTCCCAATCTTGGGTCTGGAAACACCATATATTTT. It encodes CATSRGLPNLGSGNTIYF.

The CDR3 protein is CASSFRRGKGDSPLHF. The CDR3 nucleotides are TGTGCCAGCAGCTTTCGACGGGGGAAGGGTGATTCACCCCTCCACTTT. The V and J genes are TRBV5-4 and TRBJ1-6, with D maybe TRBD1 (5 bases). The CDR3 totals 16 residues. V lost 2 bases and J lost 8, with 17 bases in between. Germline CDR1 SGHNT, CDR2 YYREEE (reference sequence).

This clone was recorded once. The chain carries TRBV5-1 and TRBJ2-5; possibly TRBD2 for D (7 bases). V was clipped by 4 bases and J by 2 bases, with 15 bases between them. CDR1 and CDR2 (germline): SGHRS, YFSETQ. The CDR3 contains 15 residues. CDR3: CASSPDRGAQETQYF. CDR3 coding DNA: TGCGCCAGCAGCCCCGACCGGGGGGCGCAAGAGACCCAGTACTTC.

The chain carries TRBV6-5 and TRBJ2-1, with 8 bases lining up with TRBD2. V was clipped by 6 bases and J by 6 bases; unmatched bases: 7. This CDR3 comprises 14 residues. CDR1 and CDR2 from the germline V gene are MNHEY and SVGAGI. The chain's CDR3 is CASRGQLAVNEQFF. CDR3 nucleotides: TGTGCCAGCAGAGGCCAACTAGCGGTCAATGAGCAGTTCTTC.

The chain couples TRBV5-6 to TRBJ2-5, with a possible D match to TRBD1 (6 bases). CDR3 length: 13 amino acids. V was pared by 4 bases and J by 2 bases, with 9 bases between. Germline V lookup: CDR1 SGHDT, CDR2 YYEEEE. The CDR3 nucleotides are TGTGCCAGCAGCAGCAGGGGTCAAGAGACCCAGTACTTC. Translated: CASSSRGQETQYF. The full variable domain, in which reference TRBV5-6 and TRBJ2-5 provide the parts outside the CDR3, is DAGVTQSPTHLIKTRGQQVTLRCSPKSGHDTVSWYQQALGQGPQFIFQYYEEEERQRGNFPDRFSGHQFPNYSSELNVNALLLGDSALYLCASSSRGQETQYFGPGTRLLVL.

This chain connects TRBV3-1 (or the pseudogene TRBV3-2) to TRBJ2-5; the D is unclear. With 1 base removed from V and 5 bases from J, the gap between germline ends came to 8 bases. This CDR3 spans 13 amino acids. Germline V gene data show CDR1 as LGHDT and CDR2 as YNNKEL (reference sequence). CDR3 nucleotides: TGTGCCAGCAGCCAAGGCGCGTTCGAGACCCAGTACTTC. Translating gives CASSQGAFETQYF.

This chain links TRBV10-1 with TRBJ2-1, with 11 bases lining up with TRBD2. CDR1 and CDR2 from the germline V gene are WNHNN and SYGVQD (reference sequence). The CDR3 loop spans 16 amino acids. Germline trimming cut 6 bases from V and 8 bases from J; bases unmatched to any gene: 12. CDR3 loop: CASSPYLAGGRDEQFF. DNA of the CDR3: TGCGCCAGCAGCCCCTACTTAGCGGGGGGGCGCGATGAGCAGTTCTTC.

V and J are TRBV5-1 and TRBJ2-1, with D tentatively TRBD1 (7 bases). Trimming pared 2 bases from V and 0 bases from J, leaving 15 bases between. Germline V gene sequence: CDR1 SGHRS, CDR2 YFSETQ. This CDR3 region has 17 residues. The CDR3 protein is CASSFLQGRSSYNEQFF. CDR3 DNA sequence: TGCGCCAGCAGCTTTCTACAGGGGAGGAGCTCCTACAATGAGCAGTTCTTC.

CDR3 nucleotide sequence: TGTGCCAGTAGTCAGGGATTCACCCGGAGGGGCGAGAACACTGAAGCTTTCTTT. Translating gives CASSQGFTRRGENTEAFF. The rearrangement joins TRBV19 to TRBJ1-1, with D possibly TRBD1 on 5 matching bases. This CDR3 comprises 18 residues. The V gene lost 5 bases and the J gene lost 1 base, with 23 bases spanning the gap. The germline CDR1 and CDR2 sequences are LNHDA and SQIVND (reference sequence).

The J gene is TRBJ2-1, the V gene TRBV11-2, with 7 positions matching TRBD1. The germline gives CDR1 SGHAT, CDR2 FQNNGV. The junction had 9 bases not matched to a gene; V was cut back by 4 bases and J by 6 bases. The CDR3 is 15 residues long. The CDR3 region has the DNA TGTGCCAGCAGCTCAACCGGGACAGTAATCAATGAGCAGTTCTTC. This gives the protein CASSSTGTVINEQFF.